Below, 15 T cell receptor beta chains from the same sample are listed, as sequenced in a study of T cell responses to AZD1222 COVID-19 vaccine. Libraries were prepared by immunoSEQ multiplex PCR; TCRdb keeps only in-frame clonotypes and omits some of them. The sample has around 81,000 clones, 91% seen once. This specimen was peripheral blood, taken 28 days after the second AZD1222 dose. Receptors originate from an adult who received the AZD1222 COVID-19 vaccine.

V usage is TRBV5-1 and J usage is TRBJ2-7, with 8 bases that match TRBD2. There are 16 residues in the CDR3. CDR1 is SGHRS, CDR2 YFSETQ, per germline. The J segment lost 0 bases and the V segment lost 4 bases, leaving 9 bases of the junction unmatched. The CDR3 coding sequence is TGCGCCAGCAGCCCGGAGGGCGGGGGGAGCTCCTACGAGCAGTACTTC. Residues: CASSPEGGGSSYEQYF.

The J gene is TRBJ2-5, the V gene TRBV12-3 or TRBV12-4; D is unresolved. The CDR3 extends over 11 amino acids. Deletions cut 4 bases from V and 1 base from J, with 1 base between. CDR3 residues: CASSSQETQYF. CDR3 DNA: TGTGCCAGCAGTTCCCAAGAGACCCAGTACTTC.

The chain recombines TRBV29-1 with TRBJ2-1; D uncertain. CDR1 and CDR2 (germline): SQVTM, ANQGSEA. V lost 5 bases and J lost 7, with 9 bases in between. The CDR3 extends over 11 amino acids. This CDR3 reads CSVNRQNEQFF. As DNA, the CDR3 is TGCAGCGTTAATAGGCAGAATGAGCAGTTCTTC.

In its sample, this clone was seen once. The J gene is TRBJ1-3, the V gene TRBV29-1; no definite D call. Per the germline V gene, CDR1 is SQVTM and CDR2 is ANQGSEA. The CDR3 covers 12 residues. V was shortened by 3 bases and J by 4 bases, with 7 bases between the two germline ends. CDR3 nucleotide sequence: TGCAGCGTTGAGACGGGGGGAAACACCATATATTTT. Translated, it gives CSVETGGNTIYF.

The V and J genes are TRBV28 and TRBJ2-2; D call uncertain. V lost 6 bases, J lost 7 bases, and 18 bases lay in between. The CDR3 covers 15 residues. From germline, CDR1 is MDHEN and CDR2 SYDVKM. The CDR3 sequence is CASSPPHDLVGELFF. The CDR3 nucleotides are TGTGCCAGCAGCCCTCCGCACGACCTGGTCGGGGAGCTGTTTTTT.

The CDR3 nucleotides read TGTGCCAGCAGCTTAGGTCCCCCCGGACAGGAAGAGCAGTACTTC. Translation gives CASSLGPPGQEEQYF. The chain employs TRBV7-9 and TRBJ2-7, with TRBD1 identical over 7 bases. Germline CDR1 SEHNR, CDR2 FQNEAQ (reference sequence). The ends lost 1 base at V and 7 bases at J; junction bases unmatched: 10. The CDR3 totals 15 residues.

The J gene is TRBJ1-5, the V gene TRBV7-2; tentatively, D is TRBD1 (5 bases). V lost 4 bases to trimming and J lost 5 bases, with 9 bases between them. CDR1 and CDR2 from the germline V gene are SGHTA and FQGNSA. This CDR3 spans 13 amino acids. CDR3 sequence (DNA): TGTGCCAGCAGCTCAGGGACGTATCAGCCCCAGCATTTT. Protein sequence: CASSSGTYQPQHF.

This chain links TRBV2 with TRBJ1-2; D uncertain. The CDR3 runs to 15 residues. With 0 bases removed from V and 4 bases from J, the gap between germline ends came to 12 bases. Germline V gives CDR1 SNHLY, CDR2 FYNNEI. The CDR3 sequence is CASSEAPAGGYGYTF. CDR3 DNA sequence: TGTGCCAGCAGTGAAGCGCCGGCGGGCGGCTATGGCTACACCTTC. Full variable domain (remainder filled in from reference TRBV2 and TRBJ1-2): EPEVTQTPSHQVTQMGQEVILRCVPISNHLYFYWYRQILGQKVEFLVSFYNNEISEKSEIFDDQFSVERPDGSNFTLKIRSTKLEDSAMYFCASSEAPAGGYGYTFGSGTRLTVV.

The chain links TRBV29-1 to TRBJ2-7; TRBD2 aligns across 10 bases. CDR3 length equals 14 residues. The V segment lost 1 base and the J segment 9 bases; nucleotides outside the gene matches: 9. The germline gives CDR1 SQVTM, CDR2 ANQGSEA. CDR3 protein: CSVEGTSGVPGQYF. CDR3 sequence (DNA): TGCAGCGTTGAAGGGACTAGCGGTGTCCCGGGGCAGTACTTC.

CDR3 bases: TGTGCCAGTAGTGACCTGGCAGGGTCTAATGAAAAACTGTTTTTT. Protein sequence: CASSDLAGSNEKLFF. The chain combines TRBV19 with TRBJ1-4, with a possible D match to TRBD1 (5 bases). CDR1 is LNHDA, CDR2 SQIVND, per germline (reference sequence). This CDR3 has 15 residues. Trimming cost V 5 bases and J 3 bases, with 13 bases left between them.

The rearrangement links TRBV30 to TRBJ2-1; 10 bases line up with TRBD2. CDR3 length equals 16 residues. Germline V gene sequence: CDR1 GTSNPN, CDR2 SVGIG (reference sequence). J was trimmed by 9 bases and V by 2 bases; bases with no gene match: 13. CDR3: CAWSRGEAGGVGEQFF. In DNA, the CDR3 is TGTGCCTGGAGTAGGGGGGAAGCGGGAGGGGTAGGTGAGCAGTTCTTC.

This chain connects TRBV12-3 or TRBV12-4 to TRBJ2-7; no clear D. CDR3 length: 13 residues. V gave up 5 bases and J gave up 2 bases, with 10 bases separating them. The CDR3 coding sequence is TGTGCCAGCAGTACCGACGGGCCCTACGAGCAGTACTTC. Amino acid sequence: CASSTDGPYEQYF.

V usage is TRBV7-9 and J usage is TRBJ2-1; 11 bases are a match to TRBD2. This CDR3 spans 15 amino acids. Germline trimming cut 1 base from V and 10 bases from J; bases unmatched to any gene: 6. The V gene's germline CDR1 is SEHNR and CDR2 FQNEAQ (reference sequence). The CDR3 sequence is CASSLGGTSGREQFF. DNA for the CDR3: TGTGCCAGCAGCTTAGGGGGGACTAGCGGTCGAGAGCAGTTCTTC. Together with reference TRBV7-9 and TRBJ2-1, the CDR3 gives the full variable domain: DTGVSQNPRHKITKRGQNVTFRCDPISEHNRLYWYRQTLGQGPEFLTYFQNEAQLEKSRLLSDRFSAERPKGSFSTLEIQRTEQGDSAMYLCASSLGGTSGREQFFGPGTRLTVL.

CDR3: CASSVGLPTGELFF. The DNA for the CDR3 is TGTGCCAGCAGCGTCGGACTCCCCACCGGGGAGCTGTTTTTT. This chain uses TRBV9 with TRBJ2-2; possibly TRBD2 for D (5 bases). Germline V CDR1 and CDR2: SGDLS, YYNGEE. V was pared by 2 bases and J by 4 bases, with 9 bases between. The CDR3 length is 14 residues. The variable domain in full, completed from reference TRBV9 and TRBJ2-2, reads DSGVTQTPKHLITATGQRVTLRCSPRSGDLSVYWYQQSLDQGLQFLIQYYNGEERAKGNILERFSAQQFPDLHSELNLSSLELGDSALYFCASSVGLPTGELFFGEGSRLTVL.

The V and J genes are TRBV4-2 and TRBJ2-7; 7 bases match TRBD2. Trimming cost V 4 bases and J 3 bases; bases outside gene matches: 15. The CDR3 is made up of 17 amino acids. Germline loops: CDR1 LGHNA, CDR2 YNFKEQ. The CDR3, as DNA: TGTGCCAGCAGCCCCCGACCTACAGCGGGGACCTTCTACGAGCAGTACTTC. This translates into CASSPRPTAGTFYEQYF.